This passage covers 25 T cell receptor beta chains from one sample sequenced in a study of blood T cell repertoires in COVID-19. Sequencing used immunoSEQ multiplex PCR; TCRdb keeps in-frame clones, though not all of them. The sample carries some 70,000 clones, roughly 80% recorded once. The specimen sequenced was peripheral blood. Receptor source: a woman in her fifties or sixties with acute or convalescent COVID-19.

This clone was recorded a few times. V is TRBV7-6 and J is TRBJ1-6, with a tentative D call TRBD1 (6 bases). The germline V gene has CDR1 SGHVS and CDR2 FNYEAQ. The CDR3 contains 14 residues. Trimming took 2 bases from V and 8 from J, leaving 10 bases between them. The DNA for the CDR3 is TGTGCCAGCAGCTTAAGGGGGAACGATTCACCCCTCCACTTT. The encoded protein is CASSLRGNDSPLHF.

The chain couples TRBV6-5 to TRBJ2-3; tentatively, D is TRBD2 (6 bases). From germline, CDR1 is MNHEY and CDR2 SVGAGI. The CDR3 length is 14 residues. CDR3 amino acids: CAIAVGGGTDTQYF. DNA for the CDR3: TGTGCGATTGCCGTAGGCGGGGGCACAGATACGCAGTATTTT.

The chain links TRBV5-4 to TRBJ1-2; D unresolved. V lost 0 bases and J 8 bases, leaving 14 bases between the germline ends. This CDR3 contains 14 residues. CDR1 and CDR2 (germline): SGHNT, YYREEE (reference sequence). The CDR3 here is CASSLARRTWGYTF. CDR3 DNA: TGTGCCAGCAGCTTGGCCCGACGGACTTGGGGCTACACCTTC.

The rearrangement joins TRBV9 to TRBJ1-5; D not certain. Germline lookup yields CDR1 SGDLS and CDR2 YYNGEE. The CDR3 runs to 16 residues. The V and J ends lost 4 bases and 3 bases respectively, with 17 bases between them. CDR3 nucleotide sequence: TGTGCCAGCAGCTCTTCCCCCTTGGCAGACAATCAGCCCCAGCATTTT. Translation: CASSSSPLADNQPQHF.

The CDR3 sequence is CASSPGQNNSPLHF. The CDR3 DNA is TGTGCCAGCAGTCCGGGACAGAATAATTCACCCCTCCACTTT. V gene TRBV6-5 combines with J gene TRBJ1-6, with 7 positions matching TRBD1. Germline V lookup: CDR1 MNHEY, CDR2 SVGAGI. The CDR3 runs 14 residues. Trimming took 5 bases from V and 5 from J; bases not matched to a gene: 3.

V and J are TRBV19 and TRBJ1-5; TRBD1 agrees at 12 bases. This CDR3 has 17 residues. With V trimmed by 6 bases and J by 2 bases, 8 bases remained unmatched. Germline lookup yields CDR1 LNHDA and CDR2 SQIVND (reference sequence). The CDR3 DNA reads as TGTGCCAGTAGCACCGGGACAGGGGGCGGAGGCAATCAGCCCCAGCATTTT. The encoded protein is CASSTGTGGGGNQPQHF.

J is TRBJ2-3 and V is TRBV11-3, with 7 bases lining up with TRBD2. The length of the CDR3 is 16 residues. The germline gives CDR1 SGHNT, CDR2 YENEEA. Losses at the gene ends were 2 bases for V and 5 bases for J; bases not matched to a gene: 10. The CDR3 DNA sequence: TGTGCCAGCAGCTTACGGGGAGGGGAGGTTGGAGATACGCAGTATTTT. Amino acid sequence: CASSLRGGEVGDTQYF.

The chain couples TRBV19 to TRBJ2-7; the D gene is possibly TRBD1 (6 bases). Trimming removed 5 bases at V and 5 bases at J, with 13 bases between. Germline V CDR1 and CDR2: LNHDA, SQIVND (reference sequence). This CDR3 comprises 13 residues. The CDR3 DNA sequence: TGTGCCAGTAGTCCCTTGGACAGAGACGAGCAGTACTTC. It is translated as CASSPLDRDEQYF.

Comments on this clone: Germline is not matched at one junction end, which may reflect a read error. This chain links TRBV24-1 with TRBJ1-3; a possible D gene is TRBD1 (5 bases). The length of the CDR3 is 14 residues. Germline V gives CDR1 KGHDR, CDR2 SFDVKD. The CDR3 spells CATSDPGLGDTIYF. CDR3 nucleotide sequence: TGTGCCACCAGTGATCCGGGACTTGGAGACACCATATATTTT.

This clone appeared once. The V gene is TRBV7-9, the J gene TRBJ1-2, with D possibly matching TRBD1 (5 bases). Trimming pared 4 bases from V and 2 bases from J, leaving 8 bases between. This CDR3 has 13 residues. The germline V gene has CDR1 SEHNR and CDR2 FQNEAQ (reference sequence). The CDR3 region is CASSSAGNYGYTF. CDR3 in DNA: TGTGCCAGCAGCTCCGCAGGGAACTATGGCTACACCTTC.

This clone was observed once. The chain joins TRBV5-1 to TRBJ2-5, with D tentatively TRBD2 (6 bases). V was shortened by 5 bases and J by 5 bases, with 13 bases between the two germline ends. The CDR3 sequence is 13 residues long. Germline CDR1 SGHRS, CDR2 YFSETQ. The CDR3 sequence: CASSEALAETQYF. Written as DNA, the CDR3 is TGCGCCAGCAGTGAGGCCCTAGCGGAGACCCAGTACTTC.

The chain uses TRBV14 and TRBJ1-2; 9 nucleotides agree with TRBD1. Germline lookup yields CDR1 SGHDN and CDR2 FVKESK. CDR3 length: 13 amino acids. J was trimmed by 7 bases and V by 8 bases; bases with no gene match: 8. In DNA, the CDR3 is TGTGCCAGCCGATCCGGGACAGGGCCTGGCTACACCTTC. Residues: CASRSGTGPGYTF.

J is TRBJ2-7 and V is TRBV3-1 (or the pseudogene TRBV3-2), with D hard to call. The CDR3 is 14 amino acids. V was trimmed by 4 bases and J by 2 bases, leaving 12 bases between them. Looked up from germline, CDR1 is LGHDT and CDR2 is YNNKEL (reference sequence). The CDR3 DNA is TGTGCCAGCAGCCCCACCCACACTACCTACGAGCAGTACTTC. Protein product: CASSPTHTTYEQYF.

CDR3 loop: CASSFLGQGRGGSGANVLTF. In nucleotides, the CDR3 is TGTGCCAGCAGTTTCCTAGGGCAGGGGCGTGGGGGCTCTGGGGCCAACGTCCTGACTTTC. This chain joins TRBV27 and TRBJ2-6; tentative D call: TRBD1 (6 bases). CDR3 length equals 20 residues. Germline V gene data show CDR1 as MNHEY and CDR2 as SMNVEV (reference sequence). With 3 bases removed from V and 0 bases from J, the gap between germline ends came to 21 bases.

The chain recombines TRBV6-1 with TRBJ1-5; D may be TRBD1 (6 bases). Germline lookup yields CDR1 MNHNS and CDR2 SASEGT. The ends were cut back, 4 bases at V and 1 base at J, with 14 bases in the middle. The CDR3 has 16 residues. The CDR3 DNA is TGTGCCAGCAGTGTTCAAGGGGGTGGAAGCAATCAGCCCCAGCATTTT. Encoded protein: CASSVQGGGSNQPQHF.

This rearrangement joins TRBV6-5 to TRBJ2-2; D gene unclear. This CDR3 has 13 amino acids. Looked up from germline, CDR1 is MNHEY and CDR2 is SVGAGI. V gave up 5 bases and J gave up 4 bases, with 8 bases separating them. The CDR3 DNA sequence: TGTGCCAGCAGTCGTGACACCACCGGGGAGCTGTTTTTT. Translated, it gives CASSRDTTGELFF.

The chain combines TRBV13 with TRBJ1-1; TRBD1 matches at 7 bases. Germline CDR1 is PRHDT and CDR2 is FYEKMQ (reference sequence). The CDR3 is made up of 15 amino acids. V was pared by 5 bases and J by 3 bases, with 9 bases of the junction left unmatched. CDR3 sequence (DNA): TGTGCCAGCAGCCCTGGGCCAGGGGGGCACACTGAAGCTTTCTTT. It encodes CASSPGPGGHTEAFF.

Turning to this clone: Other DNA sequences in this sample translate to the same CDR3. The DNA for the CDR3 is TGTGCCAGCAGTCGGGACAGCTACGAGCAGTACTTC. It is translated as CASSRDSYEQYF. The rearrangement joins TRBV6-2 or TRBV6-3 to TRBJ2-7, with 7 positions matching TRBD1. The germline gives CDR1 MNHEY, CDR2 SVGEGT. This CDR3 is built from 12 residues. J lost 3 bases, V lost 5 bases, and 1 base had no gene match.

V usage is TRBV7-2 and J usage is TRBJ1-3; D gene uncertain. The germline V gene has CDR1 SGHTA and CDR2 FQGNSA. The CDR3 totals 16 residues. The V and J ends lost 3 bases and 0 bases respectively, with 12 bases between them. CDR3 nucleotides: TGTGCCAGCAGCTTTTTATCCGGTGCCTCTGGAAACACCATATATTTT. It codes for CASSFLSGASGNTIYF. The entire variable domain, with the rest obtained from reference TRBV7-2 and TRBJ1-3, is as follows: GAGVSQSPSNKVTEKGKDVELRCDPISGHTALYWYRQSLGQGLEFLIYFQGNSAPDKSGLPSDRFSAERTGGSVSTLTIQRTQQEDSAVYLCASSFLSGASGNTIYFGEGSWLTVV.

The chain employs TRBV27 and TRBJ1-4; 11 bases are a match to TRBD1. The CDR3 length is 17 residues. V shed 5 bases, J shed 5 bases, and the junction held 10 bases outside the gene matches. Germline CDR1 MNHEY, CDR2 SMNVEV (reference sequence). In DNA form, the CDR3 reads TGTGCCAGCAGTCCTGGGACAGGGGGAAGTTTCAATGAAAAACTGTTTTTT. As protein: CASSPGTGGSFNEKLFF.

V usage is TRBV6-1 and J usage is TRBJ2-7, with 9 bases matching TRBD1. The CDR3 extends over 16 amino acids. Germline CDR1 is MNHNS and CDR2 is SASEGT. V lost 4 bases, J lost 1 base, and 8 bases stayed unmatched. This CDR3 is CASSALPGQGSYEQYF. CDR3 bases: TGTGCCAGCAGTGCCCTTCCGGGACAGGGTTCCTACGAGCAGTACTTC.

CDR3 sequence reads: CASGTGRPNTEAFF. The DNA for the CDR3 is TGTGCCAGCGGGACAGGACGGCCGAACACTGAAGCTTTCTTT. The J gene is TRBJ1-1, the V gene TRBV6-5; the match to TRBD1 covers 8 bases. This CDR3 region has 14 residues. CDR1 MNHEY and CDR2 SVGAGI come from the germline V gene. V was clipped by 8 bases and J by 1 base; unmatched bases: 6.

This chain joins TRBV19 and TRBJ2-3; perhaps TRBD1 as D (7 bases). Trimming pared 4 bases from V and 5 bases from J, leaving 16 bases between. This CDR3 contains 15 residues. CDR1 is LNHDA and CDR2 is SQIVND in the germline V gene (reference sequence). The CDR3 is CASSTGAGGKDTQYF. The CDR3 coding sequence is TGTGCCAGTAGTACCGGGGCAGGGGGGAAAGATACGCAGTATTTT.

The gene calls are TRBV9 and TRBJ1-2, with 7 bases that match TRBD1. From germline, CDR1 is SGDLS and CDR2 YYNGEE. V lost 3 bases to trimming and J lost 8 bases; unmatched junction nucleotides: 10. CDR3 length: 14 residues. The CDR3 loop reads CASSGPTGLGGYTF. CDR3 DNA: TGTGCCAGCAGCGGCCCGACAGGGTTGGGCGGCTACACCTTC.

This clone was counted at least ten times. The chain carries TRBV7-9 and TRBJ2-1; D remains ambiguous. Trimming stripped 11 bases from V and 4 bases from J, with 9 bases between. The V gene's germline CDR1 is SEHNR and CDR2 FQNEAQ (reference sequence). CDR3 length: 11 residues. The CDR3 nucleotides are TGTGCCGTTCGGAGTTACAATGAGCAGTTCTTC. It translates to CAVRSYNEQFF.